This T cell receptor (beta chain) was recovered during a study of T-cell memory formation after mild COVID-19. Whole-study context: The TCR clusters were mostly specific to one donor.

This clonotype was observed a few times. The antigen remains undetermined. Overall study results and limits: Some SARS-CoV-2-responding clones were already detected in memory before infection. Mainly in CM and EM were contracting CD4+ clones; CD8+ were in EMRA.

TCR alpha and TCR beta cDNA libraries with sample barcodes and UMIs came from 5'RACE using constant-segment primers. TCRdb re-analysed the 5' RACE reads in MiXCR, keeping a single row per CDR3 protein. The sample holds 300,000 or so distinct CDR3 sequences, roughly 17% seen once. The clonotype comes from a man aged 18 to 30 who had mild COVID-19 (a few samples of this study predate the infection). Cell type and time point are not known. Sequenced sample: PBMCs or a T cell subset sorted from them (not recorded which).

The CDR3 spells CSASIMDTQYF. The CDR3 region has the DNA TGCAGTGCTAGTATTATGGATACGCAGTATTTT. The V gene is TRBV20-1, the J gene TRBJ2-3; D uncertain. CDR3 size: 11 residues. Per the germline V gene, CDR1 is DFQATT and CDR2 is SNEGSKA (reference sequence). Between the trimmed V and J ends, which lost 3 bases and 6 bases, there was a span of 7 bases.